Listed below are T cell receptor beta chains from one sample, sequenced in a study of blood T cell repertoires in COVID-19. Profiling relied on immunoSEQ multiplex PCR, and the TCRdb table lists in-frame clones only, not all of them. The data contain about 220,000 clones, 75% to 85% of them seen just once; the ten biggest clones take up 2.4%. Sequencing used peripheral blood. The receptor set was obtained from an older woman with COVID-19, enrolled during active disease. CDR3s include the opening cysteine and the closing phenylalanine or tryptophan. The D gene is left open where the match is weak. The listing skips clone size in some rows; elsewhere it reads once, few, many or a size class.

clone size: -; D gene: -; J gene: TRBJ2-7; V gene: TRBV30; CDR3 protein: CAWSVQGVWLEQYF; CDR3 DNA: TGTGCCTGGAGTGTTCAGGGCGTGTGGTTAGAGCAGTACTTC
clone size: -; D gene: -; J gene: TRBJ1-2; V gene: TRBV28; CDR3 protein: CASSLGNYGYTF; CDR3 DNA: TGTGCCAGCAGTTTGGGCAACTATGGCTACACCTTC
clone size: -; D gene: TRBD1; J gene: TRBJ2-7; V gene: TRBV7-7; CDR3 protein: CASSSRTGASYEQYF; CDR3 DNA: TGTGCTAGCAGCTCGAGGACAGGGGCTTCCTACGAGCAGTACTTC
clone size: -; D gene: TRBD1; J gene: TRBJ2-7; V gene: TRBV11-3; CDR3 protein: CASTVDRGGSYEQYF; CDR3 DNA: TGTGCCAGCACCGTGGACAGGGGAGGTTCCTACGAGCAGTACTTC
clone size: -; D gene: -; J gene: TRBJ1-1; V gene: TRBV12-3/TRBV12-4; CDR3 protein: CASRAVNTEAFF; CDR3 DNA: TGTGCCAGCAGGGCAGTGAACACTGAAGCTTTCTTT
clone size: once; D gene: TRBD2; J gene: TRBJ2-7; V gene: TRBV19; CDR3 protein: CASSINSGGEFYEQYF; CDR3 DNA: TGTGCCAGTAGTATAAACAGCGGGGGGGAATTCTACGAGCAGTACTTC
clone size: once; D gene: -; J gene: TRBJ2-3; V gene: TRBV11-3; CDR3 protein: CASSVPRVGTDTQYF; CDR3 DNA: TGTGCCAGCAGCGTCCCGAGGGTGGGAACAGATACGCAGTATTTT
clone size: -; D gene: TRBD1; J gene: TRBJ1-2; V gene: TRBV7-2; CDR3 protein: CASSLPGQGSYGYTF; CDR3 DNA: TGTGCCAGCAGCTTACCTGGACAGGGGAGCTATGGCTACACCTTC
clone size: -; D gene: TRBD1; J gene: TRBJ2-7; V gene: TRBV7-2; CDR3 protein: CASSLVGQNSYEQYF; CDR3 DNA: TGTGCCAGCAGCTTAGTGGGACAGAACTCCTACGAGCAGTACTTC
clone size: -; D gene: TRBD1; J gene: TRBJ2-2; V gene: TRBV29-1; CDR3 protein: CSVTRDRNTGELFF; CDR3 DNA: TGCAGCGTTACCCGGGACAGGAACACCGGGGAGCTGTTTTTT
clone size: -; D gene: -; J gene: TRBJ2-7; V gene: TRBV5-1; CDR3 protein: CATSIQGSTYEQYF; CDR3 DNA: TGCGCCACCTCGATACAGGGATCTACCTACGAGCAGTACTTC
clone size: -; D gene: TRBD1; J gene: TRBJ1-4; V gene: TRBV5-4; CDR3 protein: CASSLRTGKNEKLFF; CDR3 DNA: TGTGCCAGCAGCTTGAGGACAGGGAAGAATGAAAAACTGTTTTTT
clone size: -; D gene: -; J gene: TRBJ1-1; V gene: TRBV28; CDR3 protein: CASSLGSLNTEAFF; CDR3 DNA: TGTGCCAGCAGTTTAGGGAGCCTGAACACTGAAGCTTTCTTT
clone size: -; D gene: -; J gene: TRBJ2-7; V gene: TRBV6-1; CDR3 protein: CASSERWLAKDEQYF; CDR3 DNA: TGTGCCAGCAGTGAACGGTGGCTAGCAAAAGACGAGCAGTACTTC
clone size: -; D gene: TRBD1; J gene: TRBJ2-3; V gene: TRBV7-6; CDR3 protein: CASSSMGQRYTDTQYF; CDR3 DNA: TGTGCCAGCAGCTCGATGGGACAGCGTTACACAGATACGCAGTATTTT
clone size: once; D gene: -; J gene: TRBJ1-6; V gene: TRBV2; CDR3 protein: CASKGQLSSYNSPLHF; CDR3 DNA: TGTGCCAGCAAAGGACAGCTTAGCTCCTATAATTCACCCCTCCACTTT
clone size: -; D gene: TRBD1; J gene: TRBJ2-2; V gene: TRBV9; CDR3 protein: CASSVTGAAGELFF; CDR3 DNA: TGTGCCAGCAGCGTCACAGGGGCCGCCGGGGAGCTGTTTTTT
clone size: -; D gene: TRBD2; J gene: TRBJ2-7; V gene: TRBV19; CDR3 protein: CASSSGTRAYEQYF; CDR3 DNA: TGTGCCAGTAGTTCCGGGACTAGGGCCTACGAGCAGTACTTC
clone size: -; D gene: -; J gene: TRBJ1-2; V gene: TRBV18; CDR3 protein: CASSPPGGVTLSGYTF; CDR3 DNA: TGTGCCAGCTCACCACCGGGAGGGGTAACGCTATCTGGCTACACCTTC
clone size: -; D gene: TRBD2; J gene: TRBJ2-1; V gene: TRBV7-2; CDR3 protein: CASSLVLAGKYNEQFF; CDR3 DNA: TGTGCCAGCAGCTTAGTCCTAGCGGGAAAGTACAATGAGCAGTTCTTC
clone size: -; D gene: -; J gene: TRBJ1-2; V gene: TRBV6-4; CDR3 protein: CASSDARSVAYGYTF; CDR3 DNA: TGTGCCAGCAGTGACGCCCGCAGCGTCGCTTATGGCTACACCTTC
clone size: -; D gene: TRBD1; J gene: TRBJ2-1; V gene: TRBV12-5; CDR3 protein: CASGLGQGVYNEQFF; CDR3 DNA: TGTGCTAGTGGTTTGGGACAGGGGGTTTACAATGAGCAGTTCTTC
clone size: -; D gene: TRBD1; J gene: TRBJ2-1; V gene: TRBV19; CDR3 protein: CASSPRPGGSYNEQFF; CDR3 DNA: TGTGCCAGTAGCCCTAGACCAGGGGGCTCCTACAATGAGCAGTTCTTC
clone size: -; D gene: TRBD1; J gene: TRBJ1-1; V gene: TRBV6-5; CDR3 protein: CASSSNTQGGVRAFF; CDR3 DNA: TGTGCCAGCAGCTCCAATACCCAGGGGGGAGTACGAGCTTTCTTT
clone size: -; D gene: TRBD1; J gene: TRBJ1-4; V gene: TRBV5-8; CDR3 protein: CATRQGTSTNEKLFF; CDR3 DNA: TGTGCCACAAGACAGGGAACCTCAACTAATGAAAAACTGTTTTTT
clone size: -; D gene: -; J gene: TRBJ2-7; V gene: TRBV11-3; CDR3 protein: CASSLDTGTYEQYF; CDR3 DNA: TGTGCCAGCAGCTTAGACACAGGTACCTACGAGCAGTACTTC
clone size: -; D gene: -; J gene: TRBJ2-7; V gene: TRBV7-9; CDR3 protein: CASSVSRGLYEQYF; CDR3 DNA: TGTGCCAGCAGCGTGTCCAGGGGTCTATACGAGCAGTACTTC
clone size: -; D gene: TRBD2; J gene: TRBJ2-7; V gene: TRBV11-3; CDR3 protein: CASSPLAGVRYEQYF; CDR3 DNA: TGTGCCAGCAGCCCACTAGCGGGAGTTCGCTACGAGCAGTACTTC
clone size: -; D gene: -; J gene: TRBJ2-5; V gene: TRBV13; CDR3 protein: CASSLRPGRGETQYF; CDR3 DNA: TGTGCCAGCAGCTTAAGGCCAGGGAGGGGGGAGACCCAGTACTTC
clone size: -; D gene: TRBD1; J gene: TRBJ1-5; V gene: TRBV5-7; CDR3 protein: CASSLRQGWQPQHF; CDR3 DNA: TGTGCCAGCAGCTTGCGACAGGGATGGCAGCCCCAGCATTTT
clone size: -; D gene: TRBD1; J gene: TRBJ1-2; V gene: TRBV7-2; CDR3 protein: CASSLGQVRLGYTF; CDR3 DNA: TGTGCCAGCAGCTTGGGACAGGTCCGTTTAGGCTACACCTTC
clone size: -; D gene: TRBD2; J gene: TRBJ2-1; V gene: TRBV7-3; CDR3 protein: CASSSTSGPYNEQFF; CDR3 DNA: TGTGCCAGCAGTTCGACTAGCGGGCCCTACAATGAGCAGTTCTTC
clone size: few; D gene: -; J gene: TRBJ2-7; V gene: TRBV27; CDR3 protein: CASSSHPRSGMSSYEQYF; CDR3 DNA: TGTGCCAGCAGTTCTCACCCCCGGTCGGGGATGAGCTCCTACGAGCAGTACTTC
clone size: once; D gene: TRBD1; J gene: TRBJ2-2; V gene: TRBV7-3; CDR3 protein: CASSPATGEAGELFF; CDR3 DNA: TGTGCCAGCAGCCCGGCAACAGGGGAAGCCGGGGAGCTGTTTTTT
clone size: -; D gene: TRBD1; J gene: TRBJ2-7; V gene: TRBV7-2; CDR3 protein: CASSLRQGSYEQYF; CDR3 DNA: TGTGCCAGCAGCCTGAGACAGGGGTCCTACGAGCAGTACTTC
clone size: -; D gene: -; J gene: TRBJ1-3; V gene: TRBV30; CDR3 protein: CAWSLGYGGSGNTIYF; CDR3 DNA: TGTGCCTGGAGTTTGGGATACGGGGGCTCTGGAAACACCATATATTTT
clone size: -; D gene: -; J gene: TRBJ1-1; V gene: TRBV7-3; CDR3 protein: CASSLLVGNTEAFF; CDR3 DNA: TGTGCCAGCAGCTTACTAGTGGGGAACACTGAAGCTTTCTTT
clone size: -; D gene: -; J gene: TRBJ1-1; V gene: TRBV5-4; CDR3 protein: CASRAQGTEAFF; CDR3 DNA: TGTGCCAGCAGAGCCCAGGGAACTGAAGCTTTCTTT
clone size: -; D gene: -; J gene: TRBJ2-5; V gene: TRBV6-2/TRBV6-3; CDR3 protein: CASSYSTVAALETQYF; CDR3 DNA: TGTGCCAGCAGTTACTCGACCGTAGCGGCCCTGGAGACCCAGTACTTC
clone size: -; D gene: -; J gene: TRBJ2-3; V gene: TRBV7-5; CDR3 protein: CARSLGGRDSGTSGRATDTQYF; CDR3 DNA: TGTGCCAGAAGCTTAGGGGGTCGGGATTCCGGGACTAGCGGGAGGGCCACGGATACGCAGTATTTT
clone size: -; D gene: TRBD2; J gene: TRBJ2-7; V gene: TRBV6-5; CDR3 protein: CASSPERGVSYEQYF; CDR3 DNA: TGTGCCAGCAGCCCCGAGCGGGGCGTATCCTACGAGCAGTACTTC
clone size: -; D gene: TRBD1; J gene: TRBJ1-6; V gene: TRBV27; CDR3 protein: CASSEGTGSSPLHF; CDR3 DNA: TGTGCCAGCAGTGAAGGGACAGGTTCTTCACCCCTCCACTTT
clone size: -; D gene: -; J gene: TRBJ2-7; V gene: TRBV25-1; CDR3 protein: CASRAVSDTTYEQYF; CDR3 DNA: TGTGCCAGCAGGGCGGTCTCGGACACCACCTACGAGCAGTACTTC
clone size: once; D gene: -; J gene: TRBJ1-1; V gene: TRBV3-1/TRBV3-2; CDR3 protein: CASSSEFRGHTEAFF; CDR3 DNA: TGTGCCAGCAGCTCCGAATTCAGGGGTCACACTGAAGCTTTCTTT
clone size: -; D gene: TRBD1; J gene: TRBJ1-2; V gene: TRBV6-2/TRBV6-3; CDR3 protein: CASSPPPGQGGNYGYTF; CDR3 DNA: TGTGCCAGCAGTCCACCCCCCGGACAGGGTGGAAACTATGGCTACACCTTC